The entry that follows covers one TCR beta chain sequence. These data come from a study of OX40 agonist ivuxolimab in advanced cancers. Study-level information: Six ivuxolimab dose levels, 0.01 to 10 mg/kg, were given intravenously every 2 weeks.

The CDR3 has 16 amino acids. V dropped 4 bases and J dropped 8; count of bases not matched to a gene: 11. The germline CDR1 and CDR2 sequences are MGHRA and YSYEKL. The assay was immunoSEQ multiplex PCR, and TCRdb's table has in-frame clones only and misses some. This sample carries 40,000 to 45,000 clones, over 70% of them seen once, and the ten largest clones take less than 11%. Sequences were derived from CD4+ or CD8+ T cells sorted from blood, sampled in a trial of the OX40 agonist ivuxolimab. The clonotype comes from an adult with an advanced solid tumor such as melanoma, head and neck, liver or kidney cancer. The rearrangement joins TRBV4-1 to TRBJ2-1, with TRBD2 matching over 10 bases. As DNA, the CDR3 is TGCGCCAGCAGCCCGGGGACCAGCGGGAGGGCCTATGAGCAGTTCTTC. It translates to CASSPGTSGRAYEQFF.